This T cell receptor (beta chain) is from a study of graft-versus-host responses after intestinal transplantation. Germline CDR1 and CDR2: SEHNR and FQNEAQ (reference sequence). CDR3 length equals 15 residues. Study-level points and caveats: Ileal or blood samples showed some GvH clones first, and such clones were also found in recipient marrow.

As concerns this clone: Antigen specificity is unknown.

Sequencing used immunoSEQ multiplex PCR; TCRdb keeps in-frame clones, though not all of them. The table records some 150,000 clones, about nine tenths of them present only once. The chain combines TRBV7-9 with TRBJ2-5; 9 bases line up with TRBD1. The last part of the DNA fits TRBJ2-7 better; the J call may be wrong. The source is a human donor who received an intestinal transplant. Specimen: unstimulated CD4+ T cells sorted from spleen or lymph node cells, collected before intestinal transplant. The DNA for the CDR3 is TGTGCCAGCACACTCACAGGGGGCGAGTACTACGAGCAGTACTTC. This sequence encodes CASTLTGGEYYEQYF.